Described below is a single T cell receptor (beta chain) sequence and its context. The sample comes from a study of blood T cell repertoires in COVID-19. Across the study: Whether acute or convalescent, the COVID-19 samples came from the United States, Italy and Spain. T cells, B-cell-depleted T cells, or PBMCs provided the cDNA or gDNA that served as material.

Assay used: immunoSEQ multiplex PCR; TCRdb lists only in-frame clones, some missing. This sample carries about 25,000 clones, around 86% of them seen once, and the ten largest clones take roughly 8%. The germline gives CDR1 SGDLS, CDR2 YYNGEE. The V segment lost 2 bases and the J segment 7 bases; nucleotides outside the gene matches: 3. The CDR3 is 15 residues long. Input material: peripheral blood. This TCR came from a man aged 50-60 years with active COVID-19. The chain couples TRBV9 to TRBJ2-1; 13 bases match TRBD2. Here the CDR3 DNA reads TGTGCCAGCAGCGTTAGGACTAGCGGGGGTAATGAGCAGTTCTTC. Translated, it gives CASSVRTSGGNEQFF.